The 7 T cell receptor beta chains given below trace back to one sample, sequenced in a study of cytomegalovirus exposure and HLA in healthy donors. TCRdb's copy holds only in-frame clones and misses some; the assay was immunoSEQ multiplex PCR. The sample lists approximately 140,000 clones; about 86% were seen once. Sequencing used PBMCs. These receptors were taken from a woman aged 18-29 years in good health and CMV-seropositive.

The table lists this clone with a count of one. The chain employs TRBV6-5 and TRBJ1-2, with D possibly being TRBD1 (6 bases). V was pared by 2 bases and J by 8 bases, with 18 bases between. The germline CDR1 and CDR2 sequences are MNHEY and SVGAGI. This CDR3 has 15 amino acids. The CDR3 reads CASSYLTKGDRGYTF. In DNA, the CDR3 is TGTGCCAGCAGTTACCTAACGAAGGGGGATCGGGGCTACACCTTC.

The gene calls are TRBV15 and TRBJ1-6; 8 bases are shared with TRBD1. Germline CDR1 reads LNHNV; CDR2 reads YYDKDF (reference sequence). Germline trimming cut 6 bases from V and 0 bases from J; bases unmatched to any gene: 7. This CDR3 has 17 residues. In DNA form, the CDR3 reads TGTGCCACCAGAGAAGACAGGGGCTTCTCCTATAATTCACCCCTCCACTTT. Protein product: CATREDRGFSYNSPLHF.

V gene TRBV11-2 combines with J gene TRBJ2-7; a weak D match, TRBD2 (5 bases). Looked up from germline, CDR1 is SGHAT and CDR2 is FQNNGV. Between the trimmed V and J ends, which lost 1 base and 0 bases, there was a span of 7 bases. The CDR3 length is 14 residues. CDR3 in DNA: TGTGCCAGCAGCTTAGGAGCGGACTCCTACGAGCAGTACTTC. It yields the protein CASSLGADSYEQYF.

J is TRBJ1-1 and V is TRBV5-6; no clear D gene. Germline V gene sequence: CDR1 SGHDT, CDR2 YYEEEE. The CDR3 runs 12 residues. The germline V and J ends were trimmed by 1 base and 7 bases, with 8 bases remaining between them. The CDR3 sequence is CASSLYRDEAFF. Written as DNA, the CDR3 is TGTGCCAGCAGCTTGTATCGAGATGAAGCTTTCTTT.

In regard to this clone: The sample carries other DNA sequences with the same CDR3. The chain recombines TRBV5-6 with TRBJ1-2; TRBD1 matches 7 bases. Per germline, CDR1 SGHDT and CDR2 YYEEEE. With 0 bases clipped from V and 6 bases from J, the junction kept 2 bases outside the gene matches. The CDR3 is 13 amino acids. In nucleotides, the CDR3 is TGTGCCAGCAGCTTGGGACAGGGTGATGGCTACACCTTC. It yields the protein CASSLGQGDGYTF.

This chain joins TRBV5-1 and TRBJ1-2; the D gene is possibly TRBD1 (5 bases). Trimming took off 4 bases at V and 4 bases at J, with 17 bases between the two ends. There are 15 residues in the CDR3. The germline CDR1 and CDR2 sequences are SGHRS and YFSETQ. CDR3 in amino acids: CASSPDSGQSYGYTF. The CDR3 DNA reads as TGCGCCAGCAGCCCCGACAGCGGGCAATCCTATGGCTACACCTTC.

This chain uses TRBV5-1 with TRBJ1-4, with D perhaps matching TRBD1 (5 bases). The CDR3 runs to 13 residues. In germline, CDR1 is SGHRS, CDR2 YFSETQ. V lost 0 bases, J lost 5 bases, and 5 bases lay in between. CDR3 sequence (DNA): TGCGCCAGCAGCTTGGCAGGGAATGAAAAACTGTTTTTT. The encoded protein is CASSLAGNEKLFF.